This is a list of T cell receptor beta chains from one sample in a study of cytomegalovirus exposure and HLA in healthy donors. Using immunoSEQ multiplex PCR, the repertoire was profiled, and TCRdb retains in-frame clones only, with some absent. The sample records over 85,000 clones, roughly 60% being singletons. Source material: PBMCs. The source of these receptors is a human donor in good health. CDR3s include the opening cysteine and the closing phenylalanine or tryptophan. The D gene is left open where the match is weak. The size entry is marked missing in some rows and otherwise reads once, few, many or a size class.

length: 12
size: -
V: TRBV29-1
D: -
J: TRBJ1-1
DNA: TGCAGCGTTGATTTATATAGCACTGAAGCTTTCTTT
CDR3: CSVDLYSTEAFF

length: 13
size: few
V: TRBV2
D: TRBD1
J: TRBJ1-1
DNA: TGTGCCAGCAGTCTACAGGGGGCCGGTGAAGCTTTCTTT
CDR3: CASSLQGAGEAFF

length: 14
size: few
V: TRBV19
D: TRBD1
J: TRBJ1-2
DNA: TGTGCCAGTAACCCCGGGACAGAGAACTATGGCTACACCTTC
CDR3: CASNPGTENYGYTF

length: 15
size: -
V: TRBV7-9
D: -
J: TRBJ1-1
DNA: TGTGCCAGCAGCCCAATGGGGGCGCGGAGCACTGAAGCTTTCTTT
CDR3: CASSPMGARSTEAFF

length: 15
size: -
V: TRBV5-6
D: TRBD2
J: TRBJ2-3
DNA: TGTGCCAGCAGCTTAAGGACTAGCGGGTCTGATACGCAGTATTTT
CDR3: CASSLRTSGSDTQYF

length: 19
size: -
V: TRBV4-1
D: TRBD2
J: TRBJ2-3
DNA: TGCGCCAGCAGCCCTTCCCTTCCGCGACTAGCGGCTAGCACAGATACGCAGTATTTT
CDR3: CASSPSLPRLAASTDTQYF

length: 15
size: -
V: TRBV27
D: -
J: TRBJ2-2
DNA: TGTGCCAGCAGTTTATCGTACAAGAACACCGGGGAGCTGTTTTTT
CDR3: CASSLSYKNTGELFF

length: 13
size: -
V: TRBV7-6
D: -
J: TRBJ1-1
DNA: TGTGCCAGCAGCTTATTGGGGGGCACTGAAGCTTTCTTT
CDR3: CASSLLGGTEAFF

length: 16
size: -
V: TRBV5-4
D: TRBD2
J: TRBJ2-3
DNA: TGTGCCAGCAGCACCTCGACTAGCGGGACCTTAGATACGCAGTATTTT
CDR3: CASSTSTSGTLDTQYF

length: 14
size: -
V: TRBV11-2
D: -
J: TRBJ2-7
DNA: TGTGCCAGCAGCTTCGGGTCAGCCACCTACGAGCAGTACTTC
CDR3: CASSFGSATYEQYF

length: 15
size: -
V: TRBV27
D: TRBD2
J: TRBJ2-7
DNA: TGTGCCAGCAGTTTGCCGGGACTAGCGCCCTACGAGCAGTACTTC
CDR3: CASSLPGLAPYEQYF

length: 14
size: -
V: TRBV28
D: -
J: TRBJ2-2
DNA: TGTGCCAGCAGTTTTCTAGCGACTACCGGGGAGCTGTTTTTT
CDR3: CASSFLATTGELFF

length: 15
size: -
V: TRBV4-1
D: -
J: TRBJ2-1
DNA: TGCGCCAGCAGCCAAGATAGGACGGGGGTCAATGAGCAGTTCTTC
CDR3: CASSQDRTGVNEQFF

length: 15
size: -
V: TRBV28
D: TRBD1
J: TRBJ1-5
DNA: TGTGCCACCTCCGGGGGGACAGGGGACAATCAGCCCCAGCATTTT
CDR3: CATSGGTGDNQPQHF

length: 16
size: -
V: TRBV9
D: -
J: TRBJ2-7
DNA: TGTGCCAGCAGCGTGGGGGTTGGGGGCGCCCCTTCCGAGCAGTACTTC
CDR3: CASSVGVGGAPSEQYF

length: 12
size: -
V: TRBV29-1
D: -
J: TRBJ2-5
DNA: TGCAGCGTTATTGGCCTTCAAGAGACCCAGTACTTC
CDR3: CSVIGLQETQYF

length: 16
size: few
V: TRBV11-2
D: TRBD2
J: TRBJ2-1
DNA: TGTGCCAGCAGCCCCTATAGCGGGAGGGCGATCGATGAGCAGTTCTTC
CDR3: CASSPYSGRAIDEQFF

length: 15
size: -
V: TRBV19
D: TRBD2
J: TRBJ2-1
DNA: TGTGCCAGTAACTTGGGACTAGCGGGTTACAATGAGCAGTTCTTC
CDR3: CASNLGLAGYNEQFF

length: 15
size: -
V: TRBV5-1
D: -
J: TRBJ2-2
DNA: TGCGCCAGCAGCCTCGGACAGTCTAACACCGGGGAGCTGTTTTTT
CDR3: CASSLGQSNTGELFF

length: 14
size: -
V: TRBV2
D: -
J: TRBJ1-6
DNA: TGTGCCAGCAGCCTCCTCGGACAGAATTCACCCCTCCACTTT
CDR3: CASSLLGQNSPLHF

length: 15
size: -
V: TRBV6-1
D: TRBD2
J: TRBJ2-1
DNA: TGTGCCAGCAGGGGGACTAGCGGGGCCTTTGTGGAGCAGTTCTTC
CDR3: CASRGTSGAFVEQFF

length: 16
size: -
V: TRBV11-2
D: -
J: TRBJ1-1
DNA: TGTGCCAGCAGCTTAGAGGGCGCGTACCTGAACACTGAAGCTTTCTTT
CDR3: CASSLEGAYLNTEAFF

length: 15
size: -
V: TRBV9
D: TRBD2
J: TRBJ2-1
DNA: TGTGCCAGCAGCCCTAGCGGGAGTACCCGGTATGAGCAGTTCTTC
CDR3: CASSPSGSTRYEQFF

length: 15
size: few
V: TRBV11-2
D: TRBD2
J: TRBJ2-7
DNA: TGTGCCAGCAGCTTGGGCGCTAGCGGTCCCTACGAGCAGTACTTC
CDR3: CASSLGASGPYEQYF

length: 15
size: -
V: TRBV28
D: -
J: TRBJ2-2
DNA: TGTGCCAGCAGTTTTTTAGGGGGGAACACCGGGGAGCTGTTTTTT
CDR3: CASSFLGGNTGELFF

length: 15
size: -
V: TRBV30
D: TRBD2
J: TRBJ2-2
DNA: TGTGCCTGGGGTAGGACTAGCGGGTACACCGGGGAGCTGTTTTTT
CDR3: CAWGRTSGYTGELFF

length: 13
size: -
V: TRBV7-9
D: -
J: TRBJ2-7
DNA: TGTGCCAGCAGGCCCAGACTCGCCGACGAGCAGTACTTC
CDR3: CASRPRLADEQYF

length: 16
size: -
V: TRBV6-5
D: TRBD1
J: TRBJ1-5
DNA: TGTGCCAGCAGTTACAGCCGGGACAGGGATAATCAGCCCCAGCATTTT
CDR3: CASSYSRDRDNQPQHF

length: 17
size: -
V: TRBV5-1
D: TRBD1
J: TRBJ1-2
DNA: TGCGCCAGCAGACCTACAGGGGTATCCTTACCCGACTATGGCTACACCTTC
CDR3: CASRPTGVSLPDYGYTF

length: 14
size: -
V: TRBV2
D: -
J: TRBJ1-5
DNA: TGTGCCAGCAGTTTCTTGAGCTCGGATCAGCCCCAGCATTTT
CDR3: CASSFLSSDQPQHF

length: 13
size: -
V: TRBV30
D: TRBD1
J: TRBJ1-1
DNA: TGTGCCTGGAAGGGGGCGGAGAACACTGAAGCTTTCTTT
CDR3: CAWKGAENTEAFF

length: 14
size: -
V: TRBV5-6
D: TRBD1
J: TRBJ2-7
DNA: TGTGCCAGTAGGCCGGGACAGGGGGCGGTCGAGCAGTACTTC
CDR3: CASRPGQGAVEQYF

length: 15
size: once
V: TRBV5-8
D: TRBD2
J: TRBJ2-1
DNA: TGTGCCACCTGGGGACTAGTGGGAGGGGAAAATGAGCAGTTCTTC
CDR3: CATWGLVGGENEQFF

length: 15
size: few
V: TRBV2
D: TRBD2
J: TRBJ2-3
DNA: TGTGCCAGCACGAGCGGGAGGGCCGGCACAGATACGCAGTATTTT
CDR3: CASTSGRAGTDTQYF

length: 14
size: few
V: TRBV6-6
D: -
J: TRBJ1-2
DNA: TGTGCCAGCAGTTACAGGTCCGGGGAGTATGGCTACACCTTC
CDR3: CASSYRSGEYGYTF

length: 15
size: -
V: TRBV7-7
D: TRBD2
J: TRBJ2-5
DNA: TGTGCCAGCAGCTGGGGACTAGCGCGACAAGAGACCCAGTACTTC
CDR3: CASSWGLARQETQYF

length: 11
size: -
V: TRBV10-3
D: -
J: TRBJ2-1
DNA: TGTGCCACAGAAGGAGTGTCGGGGCAGTTCTTC
CDR3: CATEGVSGQFF

length: 16
size: few
V: TRBV11-2
D: TRBD2
J: TRBJ2-1
DNA: TGTGCCAGCAGCTTAGGGACTAGCGGGAGAAGGTATGAGCAGTTCTTC
CDR3: CASSLGTSGRRYEQFF

length: 13
size: -
V: TRBV7-9
D: -
J: TRBJ2-7
DNA: TGTGCCAGCAGCGCGGACAGTGTGACCGAGCAGTACTTC
CDR3: CASSADSVTEQYF

length: 17
size: -
V: TRBV10-3
D: -
J: TRBJ2-7
DNA: TGTGCCATCAGTGAGTCGTGGCAGGGGAGTCCGTCAAGCGAGCAGTACTTC
CDR3: CAISESWQGSPSSEQYF

length: 14
size: -
V: TRBV9
D: -
J: TRBJ1-2
DNA: TGTGCCAGCAGCCTCCGGGGTCCTAACTATGGCTACACCTTC
CDR3: CASSLRGPNYGYTF

length: 17
size: -
V: TRBV7-6
D: TRBD2
J: TRBJ2-2
DNA: TGTGCCAGCAGTCTAGCGTTGAGCGGGAGACGTACCGGGGAGCTGTTTTTT
CDR3: CASSLALSGRRTGELFF